The TCR beta chain described here comes from a study of blood T cell repertoires in COVID-19. How the authors handled the data: Nucleated cell number was recorded as an estimate derived from reference gene primer amplification. TCRdb's table, derived via immunoSEQ multiplex PCR, lists solely in-frame clones and lacks some. V and J calls and clone size come straight from that table; D and trimming were deduced from the DNA. The sample has over 90,000 clones; 84% are singletons. CDR1 and CDR2 from the germline V gene are LGHNA and YNFKEQ. After removal of 3 bases from V and 0 bases from J, the junction contained 9 bases not matched to a gene. The CDR3 consists of 18 residues. This clone was recorded a few times.

Sample: peripheral blood. The sequence was collected from a human donor in a cohort sampled during active or convalescent COVID-19. This rearrangement joins TRBV4-2 to TRBJ2-5; 11 positions agree with TRBD2. CDR3: CASSQEPTSGANQETQYF. CDR3 nucleotides: TGTGCCAGCAGCCAGGAACCGACTAGCGGGGCGAACCAAGAGACCCAGTACTTC.